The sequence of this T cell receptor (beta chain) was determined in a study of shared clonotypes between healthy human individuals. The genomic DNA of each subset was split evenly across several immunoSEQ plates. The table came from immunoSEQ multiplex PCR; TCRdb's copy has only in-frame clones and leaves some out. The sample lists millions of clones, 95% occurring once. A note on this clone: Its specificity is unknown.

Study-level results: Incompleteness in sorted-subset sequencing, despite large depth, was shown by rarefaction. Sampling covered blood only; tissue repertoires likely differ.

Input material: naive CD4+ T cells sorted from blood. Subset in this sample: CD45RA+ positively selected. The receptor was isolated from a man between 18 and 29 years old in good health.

The CDR3 DNA sequence: TGTGCCTGGAGTGCAGGGGGGCAGAATGGCTACACCTTC. Its protein is CAWSAGGQNGYTF. The chain employs TRBV30 and TRBJ1-2; 7 bases fit TRBD1. The CDR3 loop spans 13 amino acids. J lost 6 bases, V lost 1 base, and 5 bases had no gene match. The germline gives CDR1 GTSNPN, CDR2 SVGIG (reference sequence).